This T cell receptor beta chain was identified in a study of T cells expressing NK-cell markers. The CDR3 consists of 16 residues. The germline CDR1 and CDR2 sequences are MDHEN and SYDVKM. TCRdb reprocessed the 5' RACE reads and stores each CDR3 protein as one record, lacking DNA. This repertoire includes roughly 390,000 distinct CDR3 sequences. The chain carries TRBV28 and TRBJ2-1; there is no DNA to check the TCRdb D call of TRBD2. The specimen sequenced was blood T cells: a sorted CD56 or NKG2C T cell subset, CD4+ or CD8+ T cells, or bulk PBMC T cells (not recorded which). The source of this sequence is a man aged 18-75 years in good health. CDR3 sequence reads: CASSPFTGSLTYEQFF.